These T cell receptor beta chains were read from a single sample in a study of control samples from healthy donors and cancer patients. The method was immunoSEQ multiplex PCR; TCRdb's version includes in-frame clones alone and lacks a portion of them. The table lists roughly 450,000 clones, around 90% of them singletons. The sample comprised PBMCs. Receptor source: a man in his forties with head and neck cancer. Each CDR3 is given with its conserved first and last residue. The order of the fields is V gene, clone size, J gene, D gene, CDR3 DNA, CDR3 protein. A D gene is named only where the DNA matches it firmly. Not all rows give a size; the values are once, few, many and, for expanded clones, a class.

>TRBV5-4|NA|TRBJ1-3|NA
TGTGCCAGCAGCTTGGGTGGGGGGCTCACTGGAAACACCATATATTTT
CASSLGGGLTGNTIYF
>TRBV6-4|NA|TRBJ2-3|NA
TGTGCCAGCAGTGGGACGAGAGATACGCAGTATTTT
CASSGTRDTQYF
>TRBV7-9|NA|TRBJ2-5|NA
TGTGCCAGCAGCTTAGCAGCCGCAGAGACCCAGTACTTC
CASSLAAAETQYF
>TRBV7-8|once|TRBJ1-1|TRBD1
TGTGCCAGCAGCCTCCAGGGGGGGTGGGCGGACACTGAAGCTTTCTTT
CASSLQGGWADTEAFF
>TRBV6-5|NA|TRBJ2-3|TRBD2
TGTGCCAGCACCTCGGGAGGGGCCACAGATACGCAGTATTTT
CASTSGGATDTQYF
>TRBV5-1|once|TRBJ1-1|NA
TGCGCCAGCAGCTTTGGGAGCGCTGAAGCTTTCTTT
CASSFGSAEAFF
>TRBV5-8|NA|TRBJ1-1|TRBD1
TGTGCCAGCAGCCACAGGGACAGGGGAGGCACTGAAGCTTTCTTT
CASSHRDRGGTEAFF
>TRBV11-2|NA|TRBJ2-3|NA
TGTGCCAGCAGCTTAGGGGTTATAACAGATACGCAGTATTTT
CASSLGVITDTQYF
>TRBV6-6|NA|TRBJ1-4|NA
TGTGCCAGCAGCCCTCAGGCCCCAGGGAGTAATGAAAAACTGTTTTTT
CASSPQAPGSNEKLFF
>TRBV2|NA|TRBJ2-2|TRBD1
TGTGCCAGCAGCCGGATTCAGACAGGGCCGTCTGAAAAGAACACCGGGGAGCTGTTTTTT
CASSRIQTGPSEKNTGELFF
>TRBV3-1/TRBV3-2|NA|TRBJ1-1|NA
TGTGCCAGCAGCCCCCAGTGGGGGAGTGCTGAAGCTTTCTTT
CASSPQWGSAEAFF
>TRBV6-5|NA|TRBJ2-3|TRBD1
TGTGCCAGCAGTTACCGACTGACAGGGGATACGCAGTATTTT
CASSYRLTGDTQYF
>TRBV3-1/TRBV3-2|NA|TRBJ2-5|NA
TGTGCCAGCAGCCCGGGGAGGGGGCGTGAGGAGACCCAGTACTTC
CASSPGRGREETQYF
>TRBV3-1/TRBV3-2|once|TRBJ1-2|NA
TGTGCCAGCAGCCCCCTCCGCCAAATAGGCTACACCTTC
CASSPLRQIGYTF
>TRBV5-1|NA|TRBJ2-7|TRBD1
TGCGCCAGCAGCTACCCGGGACAGGCCTACGAGCAGTACTTC
CASSYPGQAYEQYF
>TRBV5-1|NA|TRBJ2-3|TRBD2
TGCGCCAGCAGCTTGGTAGCGGGAGAAACAGATACGCAGTATTTT
CASSLVAGETDTQYF
>TRBV3-1/TRBV3-2|NA|TRBJ2-1|TRBD2
TGTGCCAGCAGCTATAGCGGGATAAGCTCCTACAATGAGCAGTTCTTC
CASSYSGISSYNEQFF
>TRBV28|NA|TRBJ1-1|NA
TGTGCCAGCAGTTTTGAGGGGAAAAACACTGAAGCTTTCTTT
CASSFEGKNTEAFF
>TRBV29-1|NA|TRBJ2-2|NA
TGCAGCGTTGAGAGGAGTAGGGGTACCGGGGAGCTGTTTTTT
CSVERSRGTGELFF
>TRBV25-1|once|TRBJ2-5|NA
TGTGCCAGCAGTGAATATGGTAGAGGGGAAGAGACCCAGTACTTC
CASSEYGRGEETQYF
>TRBV5-5|NA|TRBJ1-5|NA
TGTGCCAGCAGCCCCCTCAATCAGCCCCAGCATTTT
CASSPLNQPQHF
>TRBV27|NA|TRBJ2-7|TRBD2
TGTGCCAGGATGGGACTAGCGGGAGAAAACGAGCAGTACTTC
CARMGLAGENEQYF
>TRBV6-1|NA|TRBJ2-5|NA
TGTGCCAGCAGTGAGCTTCGGGAGACGCTGGAGACCCAGTACTTC
CASSELRETLETQYF
>TRBV29-1|NA|TRBJ2-7|TRBD2
TGCAGCGGAACTAGCGGGACCTACGAGCAGTACTTC
CSGTSGTYEQYF
>TRBV11-2|NA|TRBJ1-2|NA
TGTGCCAGCAGCTTAGCCGCAGGACCGTTCTATGGCTACACCTTC
CASSLAAGPFYGYTF
>TRBV10-2|NA|TRBJ2-7|NA
TGCGCCAGCAGTGAGTCCCACGAGCAGTACTTC
CASSESHEQYF
>TRBV5-5|NA|TRBJ1-1|NA
TGTGCCAGCAGCTTGGGAGGAAGCAGGAACACTGAAGCTTTCTTT
CASSLGGSRNTEAFF
>TRBV28|NA|TRBJ2-7|TRBD1
TGTGCCAGCAGACTCCCACAGGGGGCAGTGATCGAGCAGTACTTC
CASRLPQGAVIEQYF
>TRBV27|NA|TRBJ2-3|NA
TGTGCCAGCAGTTTCCTGCCGGTTGCTGGCACAGATACGCAGTATTTT
CASSFLPVAGTDTQYF
>TRBV28|NA|TRBJ2-7|NA
TGTGCCAGCAGTCCCGTACTGAGCTCCTACGAGCAGTACTTC
CASSPVLSSYEQYF
>TRBV24-1|NA|TRBJ2-2|NA
TGTGCCACCAGTGACCTCGTCGGCAGAAACACCGGGGAGCTGTTTTTT
CATSDLVGRNTGELFF
>TRBV7-9|NA|TRBJ1-6|NA
TGTGCCAGCAGCAACGTGGAGACAGCCCTACTGCCACCCCTCCACTTT
CASSNVETALLPPLHF
>TRBV6-4|once|TRBJ1-4|NA
TGTGCCAGCAGTGAGGGGGGGGGCCGGAATGAAAAACTGTTTTTT
CASSEGGGRNEKLFF
>TRBV7-2|NA|TRBJ2-1|NA
TGTGCCAGCAGCCCCGGGGTGGGCTACAATGAGCAGTTCTTC
CASSPGVGYNEQFF
>TRBV19|NA|TRBJ2-6|NA
TGTGCCAGTAGTGCCTCGAGGGCCAACGTCCTGACTTTC
CASSASRANVLTF
>TRBV5-1|once|TRBJ1-2|TRBD1
TGCGCCAGCAGCCCGGGACAGAACTATGGCTACACCTTC
CASSPGQNYGYTF
>TRBV24-1|NA|TRBJ2-1|TRBD2
TGTGCCACCAGTGATTCCCCACCAGCGGGGGCCTACAATGAGCAGTTCTTC
CATSDSPPAGAYNEQFF
>TRBV28|NA|TRBJ2-2|NA
TGTGCCAGCCGGCCCGGGAGCGGTAGTGGCACCGGGGAGCTGTTTTTT
CASRPGSGSGTGELFF
>TRBV25-1|NA|TRBJ1-1|NA
TGTGCCAGCAGTGGTCAAACTAACACTGAAGCTTTCTTT
CASSGQTNTEAFF
>TRBV12-5|NA|TRBJ1-3|NA
TGTGCTAGTGATAAGCTCGGCGGAAACACCATATATTTT
CASDKLGGNTIYF
>TRBV28|NA|TRBJ2-7|TRBD2
TGTGCCAGTCCTAGCGGGAGTTCCTACGAGCAGTACTTC
CASPSGSSYEQYF
>TRBV5-8|NA|TRBJ1-4|NA
TGTGCCAGCAGCTTGGACCCGGGATCATCGAATGAAAAACTGTTTTTT
CASSLDPGSSNEKLFF
>TRBV11-3|once|TRBJ2-2|NA
TGTGCCAGCAGCTTTGGCGGGGAGCTGTTTTTT
CASSFGGELFF
>TRBV13|NA|TRBJ2-3|TRBD2
TGTGCCAGCAGCACGAGCGGGGAGCGCACAGATACGCAGTATTTT
CASSTSGERTDTQYF
>TRBV6-6|few|TRBJ1-5|NA
TGTGCCAGCCGGTTGGGGGTGAGCAATCAGCCCCAGCATTTT
CASRLGVSNQPQHF
>TRBV7-9|NA|TRBJ2-1|NA
TGTGCCAGCAGAATGAGGGGGGGAGTGGTCTACAATGAGCAGTTCTTC
CASRMRGGVVYNEQFF